The present entry profiles one T cell receptor beta chain with its context. The antigen is not known. This specimen comes from a study of radiotherapy plus CTLA-4 blockade in lung cancer. Background on the study: Overall, approximately 19% of patients showed an objective response, while approximately 30% attained disease control. Whole-study results and caveats: The study found tumor-derived TCR clones expanded in blood after radiotherapy plus ipilimumab. In blood, early T cell clone dynamics reportedly predicted response best, together with interferon-beta.

The CDR3 totals 9 residues. V lost 10 bases to trimming and J lost 7 bases, with 5 bases between them. Germline CDR1 reads KGHSH; CDR2 reads LQKENI. Measured with immunoSEQ multiplex PCR; TCRdb has only the in-frame clones, and not every one. The sample includes fewer than 45,000 clones, around 85% seen only once; the top ten take 5.8%. In chemo-refractory metastatic non-small-cell lung cancer, patients got ipilimumab CTLA-4 blockade together with focal radiation. The chain links TRBV18 to TRBJ2-1, with D hard to call. The sample here was peripheral blood, taken from a patient treated with radiotherapy plus ipilimumab. The clonotype originates from a human donor with non-small cell lung cancer who had stable disease on radiotherapy plus ipilimumab. CDR3 protein: CANMNEQFF. In DNA form, the CDR3 reads TGTGCCAACATGAATGAGCAGTTCTTC.